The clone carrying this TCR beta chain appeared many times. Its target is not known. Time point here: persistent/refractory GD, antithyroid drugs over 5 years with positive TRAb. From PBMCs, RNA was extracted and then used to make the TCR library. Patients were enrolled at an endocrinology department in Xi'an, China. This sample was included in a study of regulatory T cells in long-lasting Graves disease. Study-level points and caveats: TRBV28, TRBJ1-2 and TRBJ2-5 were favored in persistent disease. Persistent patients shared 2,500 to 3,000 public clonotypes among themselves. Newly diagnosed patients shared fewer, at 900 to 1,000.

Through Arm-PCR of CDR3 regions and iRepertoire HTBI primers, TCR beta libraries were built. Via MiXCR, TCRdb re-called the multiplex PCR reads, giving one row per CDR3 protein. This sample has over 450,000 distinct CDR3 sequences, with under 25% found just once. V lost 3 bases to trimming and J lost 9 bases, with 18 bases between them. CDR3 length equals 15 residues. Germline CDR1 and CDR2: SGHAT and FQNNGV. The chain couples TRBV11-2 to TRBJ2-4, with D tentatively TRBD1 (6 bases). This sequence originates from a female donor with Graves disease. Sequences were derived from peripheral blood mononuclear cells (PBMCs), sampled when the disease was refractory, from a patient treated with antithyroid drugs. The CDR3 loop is CASSLDRDPQGIQYF. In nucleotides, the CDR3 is TGTGCCAGCAGCTTGGACCGGGACCCACAGGGCATTCAGTACTTC.